The clone carrying this T cell receptor (beta chain) was counted a few times. Source study methods: For nucleated cells, counts were estimated from reference gene primer amplification. This table comes from immunoSEQ multiplex PCR, and its TCRdb copy is limited to in-frame clones, with some not included. V, J and clone size were drawn from that table, and D and trimming were deduced from the DNA. The repertoire holds about 250,000 clones, approximately 86% seen once, with 0.7% to 1% in the top ten. CDR1 and CDR2 (germline): SGHAT, FQNNGV. The CDR3 contains 16 residues. V lost 5 bases to trimming and J lost 5 bases, with 21 bases between them. The sample originates from a study of blood T cell repertoires in COVID-19. Followed over time, Seattle patients had been enrolled while infection was active.

This chain uses TRBV11-2 with TRBJ2-5, with D possibly matching TRBD2 (6 bases). Material for sequencing was peripheral blood. The TCR comes from a human donor with COVID-19, enrolled during active disease. The donor label of this sample is uncertain. The CDR3 loop is CASSPLASEGWETQYF. CDR3 in DNA: TGTGCCAGCAGCCCTCTAGCGAGTGAGGGGTGGGAGACCCAGTACTTC.